The clone carrying this T cell receptor beta chain was counted only a few times. Its antigen remains unknown. Germline lookup yields CDR1 DFQATT and CDR2 SNEGSKA (reference sequence). The CDR3 length is 14 residues. V lost 2 bases and J 3 bases, leaving 13 bases between the germline ends. The data derive from a study of CD8 T cells in ankylosing spondylitis. Study findings and constraints: Disease-associated clonotypes exhibited CD8+ identity and were relatively infrequent in peripheral blood. Blood from ankylosing spondylitis patients appeared to carry a characteristic roughly eight-variant TCR beta motif.

Scientists made TCR beta libraries using quantitative 5'-RACE with molecular barcodes. In TCRdb, the 5' RACE reads were re-called with MiXCR into one record per CDR3 protein. Of approximately 39,000 distinct CDR3 sequences in the sample, around 15% were seen once. Sample: synovial fluid, either unsorted or a sorted T cell fraction (not recorded which). The chain recombines TRBV20-1 with TRBJ1-2; no clear D. The receptor was isolated from a male donor with ankylosing spondylitis. The CDR3 DNA sequence: TGCAGTGCTAGACCCAATGGTGTGTACTATGGCTACACCTTC. Protein product: CSARPNGVYYGYTF.